The entry below gives a single T cell receptor beta chain sequence along with its context. These data originate in a study of shared clonotypes between healthy human individuals. The CDR3 covers 15 residues. Trimming took 8 bases from V and 1 from J; bases not matched to a gene: 8. CDR1 and CDR2 (germline): SGHTA, FQGNSA. The table came from immunoSEQ multiplex PCR; TCRdb's copy has only in-frame clones and leaves some out. Among roughly 1.5 million clones listed, approximately 98% were seen once. The chain joins TRBV7-2 to TRBJ2-1; 7 nucleotides line up with TRBD2. The TCR sequence derives from a man aged 30-40 years in good health. Sequenced: naive CD4+ T cells sorted from blood. Stated subset: CD45RA+ positively selected. The CDR3 nucleotides are TGTGCCAGCCTTCGGGGGGTAGTTTCCTACAATGAGCAGTTCTTC. This codes for CASLRGVVSYNEQFF.